Here is one T cell receptor (beta chain) with its context. TCRdb re-analysed the PCR reads in MiXCR, keeping a single row per CDR3 protein. Counted here are some 580,000 distinct CDR3 sequences, approximately 24% occurring once; the ten biggest clones make up 0.78%. V was pared by 4 bases and J by 7 bases, with 8 bases of the junction left unmatched. Germline CDR1 and CDR2: SGDLS and YYNGEE. The CDR3 covers 14 residues. This sample is part of a study of molecular identifiers for immune sequencing clone quantification. This receptor was taken from a human donor in good health. Some libraries in this study had Jurkat cell RNA spiked in. Sequences were obtained from naive CD8+ T cells from blood, with Jurkat cell RNA spiked in. This sample's subset: FACS-sorted CD8+CD4-CCR7+CD45RA+ naive T cells. The chain joins TRBV9 to TRBJ2-1; 7 bases fit TRBD2. This chain's CDR3 is CASSLTSAANEQFF. The CDR3 bases are TGTGCCAGCAGCCTCACTAGCGCCGCGAATGAGCAGTTCTTC.